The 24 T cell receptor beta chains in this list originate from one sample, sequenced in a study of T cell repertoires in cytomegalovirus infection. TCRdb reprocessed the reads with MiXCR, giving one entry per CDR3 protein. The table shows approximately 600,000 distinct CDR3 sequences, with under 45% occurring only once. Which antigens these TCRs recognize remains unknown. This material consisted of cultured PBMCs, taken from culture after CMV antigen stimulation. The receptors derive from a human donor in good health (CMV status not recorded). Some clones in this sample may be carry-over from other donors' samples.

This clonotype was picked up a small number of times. The chain's CDR3 is CASSPGTSRAWYTQYF. The CDR3 DNA sequence: TGTGCCAGCAGCCCCGGGACTAGTAGAGCTTGGTATACGCAGTATTTT. The chain employs TRBV7-6 and TRBJ2-3; TRBD2 matches 8 bases. Germline values: CDR1 SGHVS, CDR2 FNYEAQ. The trim removed 5 bases at V and 7 bases at J, leaving 14 bases unmatched. CDR3 length: 16 amino acids. Filled out from reference TRBV7-6 and TRBJ2-3, the complete variable domain reads GAGVSQSPRYKVTKRGQDVALRCDPISGHVSLYWYRQALGQGPEFLTYFNYEAQQDKSGLPNDRFSAERPEGSISTLTIQRTEQRDSAMYRCASSPGTSRAWYTQYFGPGTRLTVL.

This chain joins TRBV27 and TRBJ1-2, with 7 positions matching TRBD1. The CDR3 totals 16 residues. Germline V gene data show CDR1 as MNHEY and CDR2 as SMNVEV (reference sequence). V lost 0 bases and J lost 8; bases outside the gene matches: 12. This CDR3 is CASSLSGTALARGYTF. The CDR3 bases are TGTGCCAGCAGTTTATCCGGGACAGCGCTTGCACGGGGCTACACCTTC.

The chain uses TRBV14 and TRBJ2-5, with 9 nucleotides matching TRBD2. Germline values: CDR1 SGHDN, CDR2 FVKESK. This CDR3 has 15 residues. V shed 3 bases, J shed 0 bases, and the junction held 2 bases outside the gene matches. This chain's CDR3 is CASSHQREDQETQYF. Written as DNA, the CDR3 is TGTGCCAGCAGCCACCAGCGGGAGGACCAAGAGACCCAGTACTTC.

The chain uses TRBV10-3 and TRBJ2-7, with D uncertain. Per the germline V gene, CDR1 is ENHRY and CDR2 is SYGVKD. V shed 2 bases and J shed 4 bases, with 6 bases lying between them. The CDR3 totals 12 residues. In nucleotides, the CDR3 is TGTGCCATCAGTGAGGACCTTTACGAGCAGTACTTC. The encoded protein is CAISEDLYEQYF.

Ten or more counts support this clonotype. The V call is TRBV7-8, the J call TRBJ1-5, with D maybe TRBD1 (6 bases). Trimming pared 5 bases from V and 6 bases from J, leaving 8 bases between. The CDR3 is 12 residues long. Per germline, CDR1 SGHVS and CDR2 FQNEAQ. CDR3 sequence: CASSRGGQPQHF. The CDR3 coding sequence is TGTGCCAGCAGCCGAGGGGGTCAGCCCCAGCATTTT.

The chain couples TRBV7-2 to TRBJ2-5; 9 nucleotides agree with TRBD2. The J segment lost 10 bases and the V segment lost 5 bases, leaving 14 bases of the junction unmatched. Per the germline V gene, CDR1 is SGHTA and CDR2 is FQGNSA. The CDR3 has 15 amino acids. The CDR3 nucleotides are TGTGCCAGCAGCCCGGGTTCTGGTAGCGGGAGTGACCAGTACTTC. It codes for CASSPGSGSGSDQYF.

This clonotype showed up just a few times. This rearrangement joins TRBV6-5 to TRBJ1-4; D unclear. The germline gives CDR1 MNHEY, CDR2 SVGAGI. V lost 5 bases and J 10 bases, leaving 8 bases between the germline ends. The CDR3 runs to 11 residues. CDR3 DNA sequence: TGTGCCAGCAGTGAGCGGGGAAAACTGTTTTTT. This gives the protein CASSERGKLFF.

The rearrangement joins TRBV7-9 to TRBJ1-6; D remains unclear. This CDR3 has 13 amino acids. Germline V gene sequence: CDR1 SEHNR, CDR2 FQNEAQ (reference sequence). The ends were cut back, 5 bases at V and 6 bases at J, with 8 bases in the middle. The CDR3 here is CASSQIANSPLHF. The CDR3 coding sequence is TGTGCCAGCAGCCAGATTGCTAATTCACCCCTCCACTTT.

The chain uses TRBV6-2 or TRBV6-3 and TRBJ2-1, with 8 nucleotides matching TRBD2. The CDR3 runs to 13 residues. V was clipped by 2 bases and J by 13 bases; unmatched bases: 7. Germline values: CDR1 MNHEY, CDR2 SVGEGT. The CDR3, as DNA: TGTGCCAGCAGTTACCCTCTCACTAGCGGACAGTTCTTC. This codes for CASSYPLTSGQFF.

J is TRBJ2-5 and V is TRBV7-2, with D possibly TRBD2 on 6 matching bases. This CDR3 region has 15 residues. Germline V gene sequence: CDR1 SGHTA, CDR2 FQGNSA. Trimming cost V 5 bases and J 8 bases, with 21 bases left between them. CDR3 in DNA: TGTGCCAGCAGCACACCCGGGACTTTCCCGCGAACCCAGTACTTC. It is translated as CASSTPGTFPRTQYF.

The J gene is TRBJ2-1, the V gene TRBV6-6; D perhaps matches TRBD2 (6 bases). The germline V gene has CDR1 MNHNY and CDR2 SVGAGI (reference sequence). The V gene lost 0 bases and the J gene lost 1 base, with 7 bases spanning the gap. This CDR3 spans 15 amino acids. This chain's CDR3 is CASSYSSGSYNEQFF. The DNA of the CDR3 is TGTGCCAGCAGTTACTCGAGCGGGTCCTACAATGAGCAGTTCTTC.

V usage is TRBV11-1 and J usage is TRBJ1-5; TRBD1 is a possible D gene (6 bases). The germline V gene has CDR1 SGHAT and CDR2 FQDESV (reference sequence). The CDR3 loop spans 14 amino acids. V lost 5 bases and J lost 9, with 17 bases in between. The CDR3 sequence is CASSLQGGVGPQHF. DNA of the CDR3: TGTGCCAGCAGCCTACAGGGCGGCGTGGGGCCCCAGCATTTT. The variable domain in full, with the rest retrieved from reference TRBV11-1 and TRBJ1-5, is EAEVAQSPRYKITEKSQAVAFWCDPISGHATLYWYRQILGQGPELLVQFQDESVVDDSQLPKDRFSAERLKGVDSTLKIQPAELGDSAMYLCASSLQGGVGPQHFGDGTRLSIL.

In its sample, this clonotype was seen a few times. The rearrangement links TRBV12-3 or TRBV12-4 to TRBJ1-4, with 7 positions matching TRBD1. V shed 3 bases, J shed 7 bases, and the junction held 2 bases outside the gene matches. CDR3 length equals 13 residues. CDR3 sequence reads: CASSFYRGEKLFF. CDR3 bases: TGTGCCAGCAGTTTCTACAGGGGTGAAAAACTGTTTTTT.

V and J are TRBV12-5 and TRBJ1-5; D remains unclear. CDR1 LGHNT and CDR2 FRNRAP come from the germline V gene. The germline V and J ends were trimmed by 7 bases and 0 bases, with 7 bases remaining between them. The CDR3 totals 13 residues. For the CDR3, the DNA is TGTGCTAGTGTCGGGTATAGCAATCAGCCCCAGCATTTT. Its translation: CASVGYSNQPQHF. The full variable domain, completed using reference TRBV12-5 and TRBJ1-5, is DARVTQTPRHKVTEMGQEVTMRCQPILGHNTVFWYRQTMMQGLELLAYFRNRAPLDDSGMPKDRFSAEMPDATLATLKIQPSEPRDSAVYFCASVGYSNQPQHFGDGTRLSIL.

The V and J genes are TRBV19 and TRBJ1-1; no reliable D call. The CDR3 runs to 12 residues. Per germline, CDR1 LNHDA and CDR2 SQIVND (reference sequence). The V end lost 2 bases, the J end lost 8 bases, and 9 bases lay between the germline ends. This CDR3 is CASSILGREAFF. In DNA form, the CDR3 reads TGTGCCAGTAGTATACTCGGTAGGGAAGCTTTCTTT.

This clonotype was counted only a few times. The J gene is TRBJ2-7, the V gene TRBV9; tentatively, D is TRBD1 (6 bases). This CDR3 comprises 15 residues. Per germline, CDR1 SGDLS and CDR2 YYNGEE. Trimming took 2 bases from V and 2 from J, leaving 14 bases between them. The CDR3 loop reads CASSVSAGQTYEQYF. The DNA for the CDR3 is TGTGCCAGCAGCGTTTCAGCCGGACAGACCTACGAGCAGTACTTC.

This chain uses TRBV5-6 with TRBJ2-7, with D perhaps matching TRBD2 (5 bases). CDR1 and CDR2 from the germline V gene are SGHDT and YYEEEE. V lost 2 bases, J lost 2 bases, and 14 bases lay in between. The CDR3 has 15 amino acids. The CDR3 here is CASSLIGPGAYEQYF. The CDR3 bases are TGTGCCAGCAGCTTAATTGGACCCGGGGCCTACGAGCAGTACTTC.

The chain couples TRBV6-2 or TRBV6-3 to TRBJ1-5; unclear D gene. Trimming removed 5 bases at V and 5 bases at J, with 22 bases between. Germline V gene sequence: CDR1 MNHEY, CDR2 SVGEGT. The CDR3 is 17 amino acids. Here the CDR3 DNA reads TGTGCCAGCAGTCTCCGATCGGTGTGGGGAGATCATCAGCCCCAGCATTTT. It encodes CASSLRSVWGDHQPQHF.

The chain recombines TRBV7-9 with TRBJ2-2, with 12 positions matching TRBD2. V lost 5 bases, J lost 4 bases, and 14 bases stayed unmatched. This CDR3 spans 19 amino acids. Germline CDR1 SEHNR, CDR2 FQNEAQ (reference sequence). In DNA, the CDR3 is TGTGCCAGCAGCAGATCTGAGACTAGCGGGAGTAGGGGCACCGGGGAGCTGTTTTTT. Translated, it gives CASSRSETSGSRGTGELFF.

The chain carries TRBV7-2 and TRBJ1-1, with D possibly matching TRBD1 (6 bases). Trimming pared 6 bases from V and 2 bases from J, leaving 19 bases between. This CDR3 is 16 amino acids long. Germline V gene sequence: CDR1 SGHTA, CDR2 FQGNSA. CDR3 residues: CASRLRDTTANTEAFF. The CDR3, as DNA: TGTGCCAGCAGGCTCCGGGACACGACCGCCAACACTGAAGCTTTCTTT.

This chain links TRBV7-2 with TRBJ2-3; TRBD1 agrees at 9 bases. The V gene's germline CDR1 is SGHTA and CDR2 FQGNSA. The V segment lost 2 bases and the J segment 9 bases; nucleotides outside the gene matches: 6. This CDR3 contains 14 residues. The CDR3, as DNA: TGTGCCAGCAGCTTATTAGGACAGGGGTCGACGCAGTATTTT. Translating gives CASSLLGQGSTQYF.

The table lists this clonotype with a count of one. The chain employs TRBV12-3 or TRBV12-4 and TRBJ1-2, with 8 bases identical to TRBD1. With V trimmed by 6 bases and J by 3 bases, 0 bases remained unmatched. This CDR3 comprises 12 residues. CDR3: CASRQGDYGYTF. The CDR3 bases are TGTGCCAGCAGACAGGGGGACTATGGCTACACCTTC.

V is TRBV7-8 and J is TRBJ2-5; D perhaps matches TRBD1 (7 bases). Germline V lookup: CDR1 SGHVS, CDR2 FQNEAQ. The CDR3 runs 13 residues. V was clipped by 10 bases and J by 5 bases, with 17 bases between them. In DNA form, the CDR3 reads TGTGCCACTGGAGGGGGCCGTGGGGAGACCCAGTACTTC. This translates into CATGGGRGETQYF.

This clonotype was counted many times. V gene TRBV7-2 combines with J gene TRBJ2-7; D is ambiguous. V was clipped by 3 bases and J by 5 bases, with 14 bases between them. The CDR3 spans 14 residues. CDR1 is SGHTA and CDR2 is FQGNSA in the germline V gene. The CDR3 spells CASSLRSGFDEQYF. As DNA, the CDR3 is TGTGCCAGCAGCTTGAGGTCAGGTTTCGACGAGCAGTACTTC. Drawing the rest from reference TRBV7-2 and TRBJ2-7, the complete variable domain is GAGVSQSPSNKVTEKGKDVELRCDPISGHTALYWYRQSLGQGLEFLIYFQGNSAPDKSGLPSDRFSAERTGGSVSTLTIQRTQQEDSAVYLCASSLRSGFDEQYFGPGTRLTVT.